The 5 T cell receptor beta chains listed next were all sequenced from one sample in a study of T-cell memory formation after mild COVID-19 listed by TCRdb under 2021. To prepare the library, 5' RACE was applied. The reads were generated on an Illumina NovaSeq 6000. Using fastp at Q25 and MiXCR, TCRdb reprocessed the public reads and kept productive beta chains. Every entry covers one CDR3 protein and lists the most common genes and DNA from its rows. This sample has about 470,000 distinct CDR3 sequences in its table, and roughly 25% of those were observed once. Around an eighth of the sample belongs to the ten largest clones. Sample: PBMCs or a T cell subset sorted from them (not recorded which). These receptors were obtained from an adult woman who had mild COVID-19 (a few samples of this study predate the infection). The sample titles of this study are shuffled in the database, so cell type and time point are left out; the donor was told from shared clones.

The chain couples TRBV20-1 to TRBJ2-7; no reliable D call. The CDR3 has 12 residues. V lost 2 bases and J lost 5, with 10 bases in between. From germline, CDR1 is DFQATT and CDR2 SNEGSKA (reference sequence). DNA for the CDR3: TGCAGTGCTAGACTCCCAGCGAACGAGCAGTACTTC. It yields the protein CSARLPANEQYF.

This clonotype showed up just a few times. The chain recombines TRBV20-1 with TRBJ2-1; D gene uncertain. V was trimmed by 6 bases and J by 10 bases, leaving 13 bases between them. Germline CDR1 and CDR2: DFQATT and SNEGSKA (reference sequence). The CDR3 extends over 11 amino acids. DNA for the CDR3: TGCAGTGCGTCCCGGGCGACAGAGCAGTTCTTC. Protein product: CSASRATEQFF.

The chain links TRBV5-6 to TRBJ1-2; 10 positions agree with TRBD1. Trimming took 4 bases from V and 3 from J; bases not matched to a gene: 6. This CDR3 is 15 amino acids long. CDR1 is SGHDT and CDR2 is YYEEEE in the germline V gene. Here the CDR3 DNA reads TGTGCCAGCAGCGCTGGGACAGGGGATCACTATGGCTACACCTTC. Encoded protein: CASSAGTGDHYGYTF.

This clonotype was counted a few times. The chain combines TRBV20-1 with TRBJ2-5, with 10 bases fitting TRBD2. This CDR3 is built from 17 residues. V was clipped by 0 bases and J by 2 bases; unmatched bases: 9. Germline CDR1 and CDR2: DFQATT and SNEGSKA (reference sequence). This chain's CDR3 is CSAREYAGLASQETQYF. The DNA of the CDR3 is TGCAGTGCTAGAGAGTACGCGGGACTAGCGTCGCAAGAGACCCAGTACTTC.

The chain uses TRBV9 and TRBJ1-6, with D perhaps matching TRBD1 (6 bases). CDR1 SGDLS and CDR2 YYNGEE come from the germline V gene. The length of the CDR3 is 15 residues. The germline V and J ends were trimmed by 3 bases and 7 bases, with 14 bases remaining between them. The CDR3 DNA follows: TGTGCCAGCAGCGAGCTTGAGAGGGGGAATTCACCCCTCCACTTT. Translation gives CASSELERGNSPLHF. The whole variable domain, filled in from reference TRBV9 and TRBJ1-6, reads DSGVTQTPKHLITATGQRVTLRCSPRSGDLSVYWYQQSLDQGLQFLIQYYNGEERAKGNILERFSAQQFPDLHSELNLSSLELGDSALYFCASSELERGNSPLHFGNGTRLTVT.